The next 20 T cell receptor beta chains were all read from a single sample in a study of blood T cell repertoires in COVID-19. Measured with immunoSEQ multiplex PCR; TCRdb has only the in-frame clones, and not every one. The sample shows around 210,000 clones, approximately 85% of them seen only once. Sequencing was carried out using peripheral blood. Every receptor here comes from a man aged 50-59 years with COVID-19, enrolled during active disease.

This rearrangement joins TRBV18 to TRBJ1-3; D perhaps matches TRBD1 (5 bases). Germline V gene data show CDR1 as KGHSH and CDR2 as LQKENI. This CDR3 region has 15 residues. V was pared by 3 bases and J by 0 bases, with 9 bases between. CDR3 sequence reads: CASSPDISSGNTIYF. CDR3 nucleotides: TGTGCCAGCTCACCGGACATTTCCTCTGGAAACACCATATATTTT. The full variable domain, its missing parts supplied by reference TRBV18 and TRBJ1-3, is NAGVMQNPRHLVRRRGQEARLRCSPMKGHSHVYWYRQLPEEGLKFMVYLQKENIIDESGMPKERFSAEFPKEGPSILRIQQVVRGDSAAYFCASSPDISSGNTIYFGEGSWLTVV.

The V and J genes are TRBV7-3 and TRBJ1-1, with D perhaps matching TRBD1 (5 bases). CDR3 length: 13 amino acids. Germline V CDR1 and CDR2: SGHTA, FQGTGA. V lost 8 bases and J lost 0, with 10 bases in between. CDR3 bases: TGTGCCAGCGGGGCCGTGATGAACACTGAAGCTTTCTTT. Its translation is CASGAVMNTEAFF.

The CDR3 region is CASSPRVRASTDTQYF. The DNA for the CDR3 is TGTGCCAGCAGCCCCCGGGTCAGGGCTAGCACAGATACGCAGTATTTT. The chain couples TRBV5-5 to TRBJ2-3; D may be TRBD1 (5 bases). This CDR3 comprises 16 residues. Per germline, CDR1 SGHKS and CDR2 YYEKEE (reference sequence). With 4 bases removed from V and 0 bases from J, the gap between germline ends came to 15 bases.

J is TRBJ2-5 and V is TRBV15; 9 nucleotides line up with TRBD2. The CDR3 is 15 residues long. Trimming took 1 base from V and 7 from J; bases not matched to a gene: 7. The germline V gene encodes CDR1 LNHNV and CDR2 YYDKDF (reference sequence). The CDR3, as DNA: TGTGCCACCAGCAGAGTAGCGGGGGTTGGGGGGACCCAGTACTTC. Amino acids: CATSRVAGVGGTQYF.

Remarks on this clone: The junction and the germline gene differ at one end; a read error may be behind it. The chain joins TRBV7-7 to TRBJ2-2; 13 bases align to TRBD2. The CDR3 is made up of 17 amino acids. Germline V gene sequence: CDR1 SSHAT, CDR2 FNYEAQ (reference sequence). CDR3 bases: TGTGCTAGCAGCTTAGGGGGACTAGCGGGGACCACCGGGGAGCTGTTTTTT. Its translation: CASSLGGLAGTTGELFF.

The V and J genes are TRBV3-1 (or the pseudogene TRBV3-2) and TRBJ2-3; D is perhaps TRBD1 (6 bases). Per germline, CDR1 LGHDT and CDR2 YNNKEL (reference sequence). The CDR3 consists of 16 residues. Trimming removed 1 base from V and 1 base from J, with 12 bases in between. In nucleotides, the CDR3 is TGTGCCAGCAGCCAAGCAACGGGACACCGCACAGATACGCAGTATTTT. This encodes CASSQATGHRTDTQYF.

The V and J genes are TRBV12-3 or TRBV12-4 and TRBJ2-2; D is perhaps TRBD1 (5 bases). The CDR3 totals 13 residues. The ends were cut back, 6 bases at V and 6 bases at J, with 11 bases in the middle. Here the CDR3 DNA reads TGTGCCAGCAGCCAGACCAGGGCCGGGGAGCTGTTTTTT. Its protein product is CASSQTRAGELFF.

The J gene is TRBJ2-1, the V gene TRBV20-1; D uncertain. Trimming removed 6 bases from V and 12 bases from J, with 15 bases in between. The CDR3 is 11 residues long. The germline V gene encodes CDR1 DFQATT and CDR2 SNEGSKA (reference sequence). CDR3 protein: CSASSLSLQFF. CDR3 in DNA: TGCAGTGCCTCAAGTCTTAGCCTGCAGTTCTTC.

This clone was observed a handful of times. One end of the junction is discordant with germline, which a read error may explain. The gene calls are TRBV7-7 and TRBJ2-1, with 8 bases lining up with TRBD2. Germline V lookup: CDR1 SSHAT, CDR2 FNYEAQ (reference sequence). The CDR3 contains 15 residues. The CDR3 nucleotides read TGTGCTAGCAGCTCGGGACTAGTTCGGCGCAATGAGCAGTTCTTC. This translates into CASSSGLVRRNEQFF.

This clone was seen more than once but under ten times. The gene calls are TRBV19 and TRBJ2-7; D perhaps matches TRBD1 (6 bases). The CDR3 length is 16 residues. Trimming left V 6 bases short and J 6 bases short, with 24 bases between. Germline V gene lookup returns CDR1 LNHDA and CDR2 SQIVND (reference sequence). Here the CDR3 reads CASSPGVGDRKPEQYF. The CDR3 nucleotides read TGTGCCAGTAGCCCAGGGGTAGGAGACCGAAAACCCGAGCAGTACTTC.

The chain links TRBV7-9 to TRBJ2-6; D is perhaps TRBD1 (6 bases). There are 16 residues in the CDR3. Germline lookup yields CDR1 SEHNR and CDR2 FQNEAQ (reference sequence). The V end was cut by 8 bases, the J end by 0 bases, with 14 bases between. In DNA form, the CDR3 reads TGTGCCAGCTACCCGGGACACTACTCTGGGGCCAACGTCCTGACTTTC. This sequence encodes CASYPGHYSGANVLTF.

DNA for the CDR3: TGTGCCAGTGCCCACAGAGAGCCCGGGACAGGCTATGGCTACACCTTC. Translated, it gives CASAHREPGTGYGYTF. The V and J genes are TRBV19 and TRBJ1-2, with 8 bases identical to TRBD1. The CDR3 is 16 residues long. V lost 8 bases, J lost 4 bases, and 15 bases stayed unmatched. The germline gives CDR1 LNHDA, CDR2 SQIVND (reference sequence). Full variable domain (missing parts from reference TRBV19 and TRBJ1-2): DGGITQSPKYLFRKEGQNVTLSCEQNLNHDAMYWYRQDPGQGLRLIYYSQIVNDFQKGDIAEGYSVSREKKESFPLTVTSAQKNPTAFYLCASAHREPGTGYGYTFGSGTRLTVV.

V is TRBV12-5 and J is TRBJ1-5; 9 bases line up with TRBD1. This CDR3 spans 14 amino acids. Germline CDR1 is LGHNT and CDR2 is FRNRAP. The junction had 6 bases not matched to a gene; V was cut back by 9 bases and J by 3 bases. In nucleotides, the CDR3 is TGTGCTAGCACGACAGGGGGTGTCAATCAGCCCCAGCATTTT. Translating it yields CASTTGGVNQPQHF.

V usage is TRBV5-4 and J usage is TRBJ2-1; no clear D gene. The germline V gene encodes CDR1 SGHNT and CDR2 YYREEE (reference sequence). Trimming left V 2 bases short and J 9 bases short, with 9 bases between. This CDR3 has 12 residues. Written as DNA, the CDR3 is TGTGCCAGCAGCTTCTTTCGGGTTGAGCAGTTCTTC. Its translation is CASSFFRVEQFF.

V gene TRBV29-1 combines with J gene TRBJ1-4; 11 nucleotides align to TRBD1. The length of the CDR3 is 17 residues. Germline values: CDR1 SQVTM, CDR2 ANQGSEA. The J segment lost 2 bases and the V segment lost 2 bases, leaving 7 bases of the junction unmatched. CDR3 bases: TGCAGCGTTGAAACCCCGGGACAGGGGGGTACTAATGAAAAACTGTTTTTT. Amino acid sequence: CSVETPGQGGTNEKLFF.

This clone was counted a few times. V usage is TRBV24-1 and J usage is TRBJ2-2; possibly TRBD1 for D (5 bases). Germline-derived CDR1 and CDR2 are KGHDR and SFDVKD. CDR3 size: 15 residues. Trimming took off 0 bases at V and 1 base at J, with 5 bases between the two ends. CDR3 residues: CATSDLDRNTGELFF. The CDR3 region has the DNA TGTGCCACCAGTGATTTGGACAGGAACACCGGGGAGCTGTTTTTT.

This clone appeared a few times. This chain connects TRBV29-1 to TRBJ1-1, with TRBD1 matching over 9 bases. V shed 3 bases, J shed 5 bases, and the junction held 7 bases outside the gene matches. The CDR3 sequence is 14 residues long. CDR1 is SQVTM, CDR2 ANQGSEA, per germline. This CDR3 reads CSVDSHRGRTEAFF. Written as DNA, the CDR3 is TGCAGCGTTGATTCCCACAGGGGGCGGACTGAAGCTTTCTTT.

This sequence joins TRBV15 and TRBJ2-4; TRBD2 matches at 8 bases. Per germline, CDR1 LNHNV and CDR2 YYDKDF (reference sequence). The V segment lost 3 bases and the J segment 2 bases; nucleotides outside the gene matches: 9. The CDR3 has 17 amino acids. In nucleotides, the CDR3 is TGTGCCACCAGCAGGAAGGGGCTAGCGGGCTCCAAAAACATTCAGTACTTC. As protein: CATSRKGLAGSKNIQYF.

The chain combines TRBV10-2 with TRBJ2-7; 8 bases fit TRBD1. Germline V gene sequence: CDR1 WSHSY, CDR2 SAAADI. The CDR3 is 15 residues long. V was clipped by 7 bases and J by 7 bases; unmatched bases: 15. The CDR3 region has the DNA TGCGCCAGCATCCAGGGGGCGACGGGGGTCGGGGAGCAGTACTTC. Translation gives CASIQGATGVGEQYF.

This clone was counted only a few times. The chain couples TRBV27 to TRBJ1-1; TRBD1 is a possible D gene (6 bases). V dropped 2 bases and J dropped 11 bases, with 15 bases sitting between them. The CDR3 length is 13 residues. CDR1 and CDR2 from the germline V gene are MNHEY and SMNVEV (reference sequence). In DNA form, the CDR3 reads TGTGCCAGCAGTTTAGCCAGGGGCAGAGAGGCTTTCTTT. It is translated as CASSLARGREAFF.